The rows below give T cell receptor beta chains drawn from one sample of a study of post-analysis software for immune sequencing data. In TCRdb, the PCR reads were re-called with MiXCR into one record per CDR3 protein. The data contain approximately 630,000 distinct CDR3 sequences, 55% to 60% of them seen just once; the ten biggest clones take up around 11%. Sequenced material: blood. The receptors here all came from a girl aged 2 to 9 with multiple sclerosis. CDR3s include the opening cysteine and the closing phenylalanine or tryptophan. Each record gives: D gene, clone size, V gene, J gene, CDR3 DNA, CDR3 protein. A D gene is named only where the DNA matches it firmly. Clone size, where shown, is once, few, many, or a class for clones that have expanded.

>TRBD1|NA|TRBV6-5|TRBJ2-7
TGTGCCAGCAGTGCACTTGGGACAGTTTACGAGCAGTACTTC
CASSALGTVYEQYF
>NA|NA|TRBV5-1|TRBJ2-7
TGCGCCAGCACCTCCGGGAACACAGGGAGTCGCGACGAGCAGTACTTC
CASTSGNTGSRDEQYF
>NA|NA|TRBV6-5|TRBJ1-2
TGTGCCAGCAGTTACCCAGGGGACGCCTATGGCTACACCTTC
CASSYPGDAYGYTF
>TRBD1|NA|TRBV9|TRBJ2-3
TGTGCCAGCAGCTTCAGGGGGCAAGCCGGTACGCAGTATTTT
CASSFRGQAGTQYF
>NA|NA|TRBV20-1|TRBJ2-7
TGCAGTGCTAGAAAGCTAGCGGAGCAGTACTTC
CSARKLAEQYF
>NA|NA|TRBV5-1|TRBJ2-3
TGCGCCAGCAGCCGCGGGGCAGGGATGAGGTGGACAGATACGCAGTATTTT
CASSRGAGMRWTDTQYF
>TRBD2|once|TRBV4-2|TRBJ2-7
TGTGCCAGCAGCCAAGATGGGGGGGGAAGTAACGAGCAGTACTTC
CASSQDGGGSNEQYF
>NA|NA|TRBV12-3/TRBV12-4|TRBJ2-3
TGTGCCAGCAGCCCGGGATATACGCAGTATTTT
CASSPGYTQYF
>NA|few|TRBV10-1|TRBJ2-1
TGCGCCAGCAGGCCTAGGGAGTCGTATCACAATGAGCAGTTCTTC
CASRPRESYHNEQFF
>NA|NA|TRBV3-1|TRBJ2-4
TGTGCCAGCAGCCAAGGGCTATTGAAACGGGATAAAAACATTCAGTACTTC
CASSQGLLKRDKNIQYF
>TRBD1|once|TRBV20-1|TRBJ1-2
TGCAGTGCTAGAGATCCTGGACAGGCGTATGGCTACACCTTC
CSARDPGQAYGYTF
>TRBD1|NA|TRBV6-2/TRBV6-3|TRBJ2-2
TGTGCCTGCAGTACGGGGACAGCGAACACCGGGGAGCTGTTTTTT
CACSTGTANTGELFF
>TRBD2|few|TRBV7-2|TRBJ2-5
TGTGCCAGCAGCTTAGCCGGGAGGAGCGGGGGCAGGGAGACCCAGTACTTC
CASSLAGRSGGRETQYF
>TRBD1|NA|TRBV10-3|TRBJ1-1
TGTGCCATCAGCGATGACAGGGGGCGGACTGAAGCTTTCTTT
CAISDDRGRTEAFF
>NA|NA|TRBV6-6|TRBJ1-2
TGTGCCAGCAGACTACAAGGGAGGGAGGTTGATGGCTACACCTTC
CASRLQGREVDGYTF
>NA|NA|TRBV6-2/TRBV6-3|TRBJ2-1
TGTGCCAGCAGTTTTAGGGTAGGAGGTTACAATGAGCAGTTCTTC
CASSFRVGGYNEQFF
>NA|NA|TRBV27|TRBJ1-5
TGTGCCGGCAGTTCCGCGGGGGGACTCGTGAATCAGCCCCAGCATTTT
CAGSSAGGLVNQPQHF
>NA|few|TRBV27|TRBJ1-5
TGTGCCAGCAGTTTCAGAGGGCCCAATCAGCCCCAGCATTTT
CASSFRGPNQPQHF
>TRBD2|NA|TRBV2|TRBJ2-1
TGTGCCAGCAGGGGACTAGCGGGAGACGGTGAGCAGTTCTTC
CASRGLAGDGEQFF
>TRBD1|NA|TRBV12-3/TRBV12-4|TRBJ1-2
TGTGCCAGCAGTTTCTCTGAAGGGACAGATTATGGCTACACCTTC
CASSFSEGTDYGYTF
>NA|few|TRBV6-5|TRBJ2-1
TGTGCCAGCAGGCCCTCCAGGGCCAATGAGCAGTTCTTC
CASRPSRANEQFF
>TRBD2|NA|TRBV12-3/TRBV12-4|TRBJ2-1
TGTGCCAGCAGTTATACGGGGGGACTGGATAATGAGCAGTTCTTC
CASSYTGGLDNEQFF
>NA|NA|TRBV29-1|TRBJ2-7
TGCAGCGTTGAGCGGCCAGGGCCTATCCACGAGCAGTACTTC
CSVERPGPIHEQYF
>NA|NA|TRBV5-1|TRBJ1-6
TGCGCCAGCAGCTTGGATGGACAGAATGATTCACCCCTCCACTTT
CASSLDGQNDSPLHF
>NA|NA|TRBV20-1|TRBJ2-2
TGCCTTAAACGACCCGCGAACACCGGGGAGCTGTTTTTT
CLKRPANTGELFF
>TRBD1|NA|TRBV7-9|TRBJ2-1
TGTGCCAGCAGCTCGGGTACAGGGGGCGCGTCTGGCAATGAGCAGTTCTTC
CASSSGTGGASGNEQFF
>TRBD1|NA|TRBV7-9|TRBJ2-5
TGTGCCAGCAGTCGGAGGACAGGGAACCAAGAGACCCAGTACTTC
CASSRRTGNQETQYF
>NA|NA|TRBV7-2|TRBJ2-5
TGTGCCAGCAGCCCGTACATGGGGCTACAAGAGACCCAGTACTTC
CASSPYMGLQETQYF
>TRBD1|NA|TRBV29-1|TRBJ1-1
TGCAGCGTTGATGACAGGGTGGCTGAAGCTTTCTTT
CSVDDRVAEAFF
>NA|NA|TRBV7-7|TRBJ1-1
TGTGCCAGCAGCCCCTATGGGTCCGATAACACTGAAGCTTTCTTT
CASSPYGSDNTEAFF
>NA|NA|TRBV19|TRBJ2-5
TGTGCCAGTAGTATAGAGGTCGATATGTCCCTCCAAGAGACCCAGTACTTC
CASSIEVDMSLQETQYF
>TRBD1|NA|TRBV12-5|TRBJ2-7
TGTGCTAGTGGTTTGGTAGAGACAGGGGGCCACGAGCAGTACTTC
CASGLVETGGHEQYF
>NA|NA|TRBV10-3|TRBJ1-2
TGTGCCACACTGGTATCTGGCGCAGGCTCACCTGTTCCTAACTATGGCTACACCTTC
CATLVSGAGSPVPNYGYTF
>TRBD1|NA|TRBV7-9|TRBJ1-1
TGTGCCAGCAGCCCCGGACAGGTTTCGAACACTGAAGCTTTCTTT
CASSPGQVSNTEAFF
>NA|NA|TRBV6-6|TRBJ2-3
TGTGCCAGCAGTTACTTTGGGGGCTCGAGCACAGATACGCAGTATTTT
CASSYFGGSSTDTQYF
>NA|NA|TRBV11-2|TRBJ1-1
TGTGCCAGCAGCACTCAAAAGGACACTGAAGCTTTCTTT
CASSTQKDTEAFF
>TRBD1|NA|TRBV20-1|TRBJ2-7
TGCAGTGCAGAAGGGACAGGGGATTTCTATTCCTACGAGCAGTACTTC
CSAEGTGDFYSYEQYF
>TRBD2|NA|TRBV4-1|TRBJ2-1
TGCGCTAGCAGCCAAGCTAGCGGAATCAACAATGAGCAGTTCTTC
CASSQASGINNEQFF
>NA|NA|TRBV12-3/TRBV12-4|TRBJ2-5
TGTGCCAGCAGTTTCTGGGGGAACCTGTACTTC
CASSFWGNLYF
>TRBD1|NA|TRBV29-1|TRBJ2-3
TGCAGCGTCGCATTGTTCCAGGGGGCCCGAGGATCAGATACGCAGTATTTT
CSVALFQGARGSDTQYF
>NA|NA|TRBV9|TRBJ2-7
TGTGCCAGCAGCGTAGCGGCACCGCTCGATAAGCAGTACTTC
CASSVAAPLDKQYF
>NA|NA|TRBV11-1|TRBJ2-1
TGTGCCAGCAGCGTTTTAACGGTCCCGGGACAGACTAGCTTAAGCTCCTACAATGAGCAGTTCTTC
CASSVLTVPGQTSLSSYNEQFF
>NA|NA|TRBV7-2|TRBJ2-1
TGTGCCAGCAGCTTAGCGGGGGGGCCAGTCCGGCAGGAGCAGTTCTTC
CASSLAGGPVRQEQFF
>NA|NA|TRBV29-1|TRBJ2-7
TGCGGCTCCAGGACAGCTACCTCCTCCTCCTACGAGCAGTACTTC
CGSRTATSSSYEQYF
>NA|NA|TRBV29-1|TRBJ1-2
TGCAGCGTCCTTGGGGGGGGTGGCTACACCTTC
CSVLGGGGYTF
>TRBD2|once|TRBV5-1|TRBJ2-1
TGCGCCAGCAGCCCAGAAGGGAGCGGGAGAAACAATGAGCAGTTCTTC
CASSPEGSGRNNEQFF
>NA|NA|TRBV5-8|TRBJ1-5
TGTGCCGCGTCCTTGGATCAGCCCCAGCATTTT
CAASLDQPQHF
>TRBD2|NA|TRBV7-9|TRBJ2-1
TGTGCCAGCAGCCCCGCGGGACTAGAATCTCGTGAGCAGTTCTTC
CASSPAGLESREQFF
>NA|NA|TRBV5-5|TRBJ2-1
TGTGCCAGCAGCTTCGGGATGAATGAGCAGTTCTTC
CASSFGMNEQFF
>TRBD1|NA|TRBV5-6|TRBJ2-5
TGTGCCAGCAGCTTTGGGACAGGGACTCTACAAGAGACCCAGTACTTC
CASSFGTGTLQETQYF
>TRBD1|NA|TRBV9|TRBJ1-5
TGTGCCAGCAGCGGACCGAAAGACAGGGACAATCAGCCCCAGCATTTT
CASSGPKDRDNQPQHF
>NA|NA|TRBV6-2/TRBV6-3|TRBJ2-5
TGTGCCAGCAGTGACTCCATTCAAGAGACCCAGTACTTC
CASSDSIQETQYF
>TRBD1|NA|TRBV6-1|TRBJ2-6
TGTGCCAGCAGCACAAGGAGACAGGGTGCTGGGGCCAACGTCCTGACTTTC
CASSTRRQGAGANVLTF
>NA|once|TRBV4-1|TRBJ2-1
TGCGCCAGCAGCCAAGACGGGGGAGTATTCTACAATGAGCAGTTCTTC
CASSQDGGVFYNEQFF
>NA|NA|TRBV7-2|TRBJ2-5
TGTGCCAGCAGCGTCCGGGACTGGGGGGAAGAGACCCAGTACTTC
CASSVRDWGEETQYF
>NA|NA|TRBV6-6|TRBJ2-3
TGTGCCAGCAAGTCAGGGGCCACAACAGATACGCAGTATTTT
CASKSGATTDTQYF
>TRBD1|NA|TRBV5-6|TRBJ1-2
TGTGCCAGCAGCCTTTTACAGGGGAACTATGGCTACACCTTC
CASSLLQGNYGYTF